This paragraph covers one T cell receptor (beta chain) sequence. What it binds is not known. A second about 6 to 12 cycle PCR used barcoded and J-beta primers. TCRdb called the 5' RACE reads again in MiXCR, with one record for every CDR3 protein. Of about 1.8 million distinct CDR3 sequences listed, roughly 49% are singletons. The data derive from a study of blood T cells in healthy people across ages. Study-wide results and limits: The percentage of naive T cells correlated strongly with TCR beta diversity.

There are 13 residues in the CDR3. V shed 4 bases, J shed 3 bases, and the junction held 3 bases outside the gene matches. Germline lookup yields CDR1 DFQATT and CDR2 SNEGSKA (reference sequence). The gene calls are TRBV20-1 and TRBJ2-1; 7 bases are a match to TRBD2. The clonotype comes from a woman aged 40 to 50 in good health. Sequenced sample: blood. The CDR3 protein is CSAKTSYYNEQFF. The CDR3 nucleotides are TGCAGTGCTAAGACTAGCTACTACAATGAGCAGTTCTTC.